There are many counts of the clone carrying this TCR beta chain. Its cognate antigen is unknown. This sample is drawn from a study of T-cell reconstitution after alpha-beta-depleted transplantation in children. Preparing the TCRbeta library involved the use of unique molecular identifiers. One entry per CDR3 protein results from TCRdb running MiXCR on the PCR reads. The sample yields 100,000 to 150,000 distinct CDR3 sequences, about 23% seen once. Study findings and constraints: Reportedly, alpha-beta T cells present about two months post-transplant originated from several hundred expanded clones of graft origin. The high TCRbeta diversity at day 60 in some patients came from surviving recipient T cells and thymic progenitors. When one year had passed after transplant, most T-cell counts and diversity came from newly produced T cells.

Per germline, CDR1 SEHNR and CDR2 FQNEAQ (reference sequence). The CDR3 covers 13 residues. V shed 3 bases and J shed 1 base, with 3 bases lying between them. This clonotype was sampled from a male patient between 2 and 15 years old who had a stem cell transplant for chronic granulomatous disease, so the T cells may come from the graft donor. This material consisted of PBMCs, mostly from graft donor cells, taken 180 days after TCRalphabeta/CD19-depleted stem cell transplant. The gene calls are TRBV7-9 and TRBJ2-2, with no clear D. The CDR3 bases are TGTGCCAGCAGCTTTTTGAACACCGGGGAGCTGTTTTTT. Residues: CASSFLNTGELFF.